Following are 22 T cell receptor beta chains from one sample sequenced in a study of tissue T cells after allogeneic stem cell transplantation. Sequenced by immunoSEQ multiplex PCR; TCRdb stores in-frame clones only, minus some. Of under 8,000 clones in the sample, about a third were seen once. Time point in this sample: mouse harvest day 14 after allogeneic transplant. Tail vein injection delivered 10^7 T-cell-depleted bone marrow cells and 10^6 splenic CD5+ T cells. The sample taken for sequencing was skin. The source of these receptors is a female BALB/c mouse given C57BL/6 T cells with graft-versus-host disease after an allogeneic hematopoietic cell transplant.

By share, this clone ranks as medium-sized. The listed genes are named as in mouse. The CDR3 sequence is CASSQGTSAETLYF. CDR3 DNA, as far as it was read: TGTGCCAGCAGTCAGGGGACTTCTGCAGAAACGCTGTAT. V usage is TRBV26 and J usage is TRBJ2-3; D is possibly TRBD2 (6 bases). The read ends 1 residue shy of where the CDR3 ends; the end is completed using the germline J gene. V dropped 4 bases and J dropped 2 bases, with 10 bases sitting between them. CDR1 and CDR2 from the germline V gene are KGHPV and FQNQEV (reference sequence). This CDR3 region has 14 residues. The variable domain in full, completed from reference TRBV26 and TRBJ2-3, reads NSKVIQTPRYLVKGQGQKAKMRCIPEKGHPVVFWYQQNKNNEFKFLINFQNQEVLQQIDMTEKRFSAECPSNSPCSLEIQSSEAGDSALYLCASSQGTSAETLYFGSGTRLTVL.

Comment on this clone: These gene names are mouse names. Partial CDR3 DNA: TGTGCCAGCAGACCGACATCTTCTGGAAATACGCTCTAT. It yields the protein CASRPTSSGNTLY. The whole CDR3 sequence is CASRPTSSGNTLYF. V gene TRBV3 combines with J gene TRBJ1-3, with unresolved D. The read gets to within 1 residue of the CDR3 end, and the germline J gene fills in the rest. CDR1 and CDR2 from the germline V gene are SNHLY and FYNGKV (reference sequence). Trimming removed 6 bases at V and 0 bases at J, with 9 bases between. This CDR3 has 14 residues.

In regard to this clone: Gene labels here are mouse ones. Read coverage stops 1 residue before the CDR3 terminus; the germline J gene supplies the remainder. Other DNA sequences in this specimen translate into the identical CDR3. The chain links TRBV15 to TRBJ1-1, with D possibly TRBD1 on 6 matching bases. V lost 6 bases to trimming and J lost 0 bases, with 8 bases between them. There are 13 residues in the CDR3. Germline V gene sequence: CDR1 SGHND, CDR2 FRSKSL. CDR3 DNA (partial): TGTGCCAGCAGGGGACAAGCAAACACAGAAGTCTTC. Translating gives CASRGQANTEVF. The entire CDR3 protein reads CASRGQANTEVFF.

This clone showed up just a few times. Genes here carry mouse names. The read ends 1 residue early relative to the CDR3; the germline J gene fills the gap. The chain recombines TRBV16 with TRBJ1-2; 10 bases fit TRBD1. This CDR3 comprises 13 residues. V lost 5 bases, J lost 4 bases, and 1 base stayed unmatched. Germline CDR1 is SGHSA and CDR2 is FRNQAP. CDR3: CASSRDRGSDYTF. CDR3 bases read: TGTGCAAGCAGCCGGGACAGGGGCTCCGACTACACC. Combining the CDR3 with reference TRBV16 and TRBJ1-2 gives the whole variable domain NAGVIQTPRHKVTGKGQEATLWCEPISGHSAVFWYRQTIVQGLEFLTYFRNQAPIDDSGMPKERFSAQMPNQSHSTLKIQSTQPQDSAVYLCASSRDRGSDYTFGSGTRLLVI.

This clone was counted between two and nine times. Mouse germline and gene names are used. The read gets to within 1 residue of the CDR3 end, and the germline J gene fills in the rest. The rearrangement links TRBV3 to TRBJ1-3; tentative D call: TRBD1 (5 bases). The CDR3 has 12 residues. Germline values: CDR1 SNHLY, CDR2 FYNGKV (reference sequence). The V gene lost 6 bases and the J gene lost 4 bases, with 7 bases spanning the gap. CDR3 residues: CASRGVGNTLYF. CDR3 DNA (partial): TGTGCCAGCAGAGGGGTGGGAAATACGCTCTAT.

As for this clone: Gene names and germline match the mouse. The read terminates 1 residue ahead of where the CDR3 ends, so the germline J gene completes it. The V gene is TRBV16, the J gene TRBJ1-1, with D hard to call. The CDR3 loop spans 13 amino acids. V lost 1 base and J 0 bases, leaving 3 bases between the germline ends. Germline assignment: CDR1 SGHSA and CDR2 FRNQAP. The covered CDR3 bases are TGTGCAAGCAGCTTAGGGTCAAACACAGAAGTCTTC. This encodes CASSLGSNTEVF. The whole CDR3 protein is CASSLGSNTEVFF.

As concerns this clone: Gene names are the mouse ones. The CDR3 is cut off 1 residue early in the read; its end comes from the germline J gene. The chain uses TRBV26 and TRBJ2-3; D perhaps matches TRBD1 (6 bases). The CDR3 is 14 residues long. In germline, CDR1 is KGHPV, CDR2 FQNQEV (reference sequence). Trimming took 6 bases from V and 0 from J, leaving 10 bases between them. CDR3 in amino acids: CASRGQSSAETLYF. The sequenced CDR3 bases are TGTGCCAGCAGAGGACAGTCTAGTGCAGAAACGCTGTAT.

As regards this clone: Gene and germline names: mouse. The CDR3 end falls 1 residue outside the read, so it is completed with the germline J gene. This CDR3 is also generated by other DNA sequences in the sample. This chain connects TRBV26 to TRBJ2-3, with TRBD2 identical over 12 bases. Germline V gene sequence: CDR1 KGHPV, CDR2 FQNQEV (reference sequence). There are 16 residues in the CDR3. After removal of 2 bases from V and 1 base from J, the junction contained 1 base not matched to a gene. CDR3 bases read: TGTGCCAGCAGTCTGCGACTGGGGGGGCGTGCAGAAACGCTGTAT. It is translated as CASSLRLGGRAETLY. The entire CDR3 reads CASSLRLGGRAETLYF.

In its sample, this clone ranks as medium-sized. Any gene name here is a mouse gene name. The read ends 1 residue before the CDR3 terminus; that terminus is restored from the germline J gene. V and J are TRBV26 and TRBJ1-4; TRBD1 agrees at 7 bases. The CDR3 covers 15 residues. Germline V gives CDR1 KGHPV, CDR2 FQNQEV (reference sequence). Germline trimming cut 0 bases from V and 3 bases from J; bases unmatched to any gene: 1. The CDR3 reads CASSLSGGPNERLFF. Incomplete CDR3 DNA: TGTGCCAGCAGTCTGTCAGGGGGCCCCAACGAAAGATTATTT.

Worth noting for this clone: Gene names follow the mouse nomenclature. The CDR3 end is not reached by the read, which stops 1 residue before it; the germline J gene fills it in. The chain joins TRBV26 to TRBJ1-3; D might be TRBD1 (5 bases). V lost 3 bases and J lost 0, with 6 bases in between. CDR1 KGHPV and CDR2 FQNQEV come from the germline V gene (reference sequence). The CDR3 is made up of 14 amino acids. The sequenced part of the CDR3 DNA is TGTGCCAGCAGTCTACAGGTTTCTGGAAATACGCTCTAT. Protein sequence: CASSLQVSGNTLY. The full CDR3 is CASSLQVSGNTLYF.

Of note for this clone: The genes and germline here are from mouse. The CDR3 is cut off 1 residue early in the read; its end comes from the germline J gene. The V and J genes are TRBV26 and TRBJ1-3, with D perhaps matching TRBD1 (5 bases). V was shortened by 6 bases and J by 0 bases, with 9 bases between the two germline ends. Germline assignment: CDR1 KGHPV and CDR2 FQNQEV (reference sequence). The CDR3 sequence is 14 residues long. The sequenced part of the CDR3 DNA is TGTGCCAGCAGGCCGACAGCTTCTGGAAATACGCTCTAT. It is translated as CASRPTASGNTLY. The complete CDR3 protein is CASRPTASGNTLYF.

This clone was found a few times. Here the gene names and germline are mouse. The CDR3 end falls 1 residue outside the read, so it is completed with the germline J gene. The V and J genes are TRBV26 and TRBJ1-3; D is uncertain. This CDR3 region has 13 residues. Germline V gives CDR1 KGHPV, CDR2 FQNQEV (reference sequence). With 5 bases removed from V and 0 bases from J, the gap between germline ends came to 5 bases. The sequenced part of the CDR3 DNA is TGTGCCAGCAGTTACAATTCTGGAAATACGCTCTAT. Its protein product is CASSYNSGNTLY. The entire CDR3 sequence reads CASSYNSGNTLYF.

This clone counts as medium-sized (0.01 to 0.1%). Mouse names are used for the genes. The CDR3 end is not reached by the read, which stops 1 residue before it; the germline J gene fills it in. This chain uses TRBV13-1 with TRBJ1-4; D not resolved. The CDR3 extends over 14 amino acids. V was clipped by 1 base and J by 4 bases, with 8 bases between them. CDR1 and CDR2 (germline): NSHNY, SYGAGN. The part of the CDR3 DNA that was read is TGTGCCAGCAGTGATCGGGGAGGCAACGAAAGATTATTT. Its protein product is CASSDRGGNERLF. The full CDR3 sequence reads CASSDRGGNERLFF.

In regard to this clone: The germline and genes are mouse ones. The read comes to an end 1 residue before the CDR3 does, leaving the germline J gene to fill in the end. The chain uses TRBV17 and TRBJ2-7; the match to TRBD2 covers 7 bases. Germline V CDR1 and CDR2: MNHDT, YYDKIL. The CDR3 length is 13 residues. The V gene end was trimmed by 4 bases and the J gene end by 7 bases; junction bases not matched to a gene: 7. Incomplete CDR3 DNA: TGTGCTAGCAGTATCGGGGGGGTTGGAGAACAGTAC. It codes for CASSIGGVGEQY. The full CDR3 protein is CASSIGGVGEQYF.

In its sample, this clone was seen a few times. Mouse gene names and germline throughout. The read comes to an end 1 residue before the CDR3 does, leaving the germline J gene to fill in the end. The rearrangement joins TRBV16 to TRBJ2-1; unclear D gene. This CDR3 is built from 15 residues. Per germline, CDR1 SGHSA and CDR2 FRNQAP. Trimming left V 1 base short and J 1 base short, with 8 bases between. The CDR3 region is CASSLVPGNYAEQFF. The sequenced CDR3 bases are TGTGCAAGCAGCTTAGTCCCAGGAAACTATGCTGAGCAGTTC.

This clone was observed a single time. Genes and germline are mouse. The CDR3 end falls 1 residue outside the read, so it is completed with the germline J gene. V and J are TRBV29 and TRBJ1-4, with 8 bases that match TRBD1. Trimming at V came to 2 bases and at J to 7 bases, leaving 6 bases not matched to a gene. Germline V gene sequence: CDR1 MSHET, CDR2 SYDVDS. The CDR3 is made up of 15 amino acids. This chain's CDR3 is CASSLRRGRGERLFF. The DNA read from the CDR3 is TGTGCTAGCAGTTTACGCAGGGGGCGCGGCGAAAGATTATTT.

In regard to this clone: Gene names are the mouse ones. The read ends 1 residue before the CDR3 terminus; that terminus is restored from the germline J gene. V usage is TRBV13-2 and J usage is TRBJ2-7; no clear D gene. The CDR3 consists of 13 residues. Looked up from germline, CDR1 is NNHNN and CDR2 is SYGAGS (reference sequence). V was clipped by 2 bases and J by 0 bases, with 6 bases between them. CDR3 in amino acids: CASGERSSYEQYF. CDR3 DNA, as far as it was read: TGTGCCAGCGGTGAGAGGAGCTCCTATGAACAGTAC.

A few counts support this clone. The gene symbols are mouse symbols. The read ends 1 residue early relative to the CDR3; the germline J gene fills the gap. This sample includes further DNA sequences coding for the same CDR3. This chain joins TRBV26 and TRBJ2-5, with 8 bases matching TRBD1. The CDR3 contains 13 residues. The V gene end was trimmed by 4 bases and the J gene end by 6 bases; junction bases not matched to a gene: 3. Looked up from germline, CDR1 is KGHPV and CDR2 is FQNQEV (reference sequence). Partial CDR3 DNA: TGTGCCAGCAGTCGGGACAGGAGGGACACCCAGTAC. Its protein is CASSRDRRDTQY. The entire CDR3 protein is CASSRDRRDTQYF.

Regarding this clone: Gene names are the mouse ones. The read ends 1 residue before the CDR3 terminus; that terminus is restored from the germline J gene. The V call is TRBV3, the J call TRBJ2-3, with TRBD1 matching over 7 bases. J was trimmed by 0 bases and V by 1 base; bases with no gene match: 1. This CDR3 is 15 amino acids long. The germline V gene has CDR1 SNHLY and CDR2 FYNGKV (reference sequence). Partial CDR3 DNA: TGTGCCAGCAGCTTAGGGGACAGTAGTGCAGAAACGCTGTAT. It is translated as CASSLGDSSAETLY. The entire CDR3 reads CASSLGDSSAETLYF.

In regard to this clone: Gene names are mouse gene names. The read halts 1 residue ahead of the CDR3 end, with the missing end drawn from the germline J gene. This chain links TRBV19 with TRBJ1-4; D possibly corresponds to TRBD1 (6 bases). Germline CDR1 FNHDT, CDR2 SITEND (reference sequence). The V end lost 4 bases, the J end lost 3 bases, and 7 bases lay between the germline ends. The CDR3 is made up of 13 amino acids. CDR3 DNA (partial): TGTGCCAGCAGTTCAGGGGCCAACGAAAGATTATTT. Translation gives CASSSGANERLF. The CDR3, in full, reads CASSSGANERLFF.

Worth noting for this clone: Mouse gene names and germline throughout. Read sequence stops 1 residue before the CDR3 end, and the germline J gene provides the missing end. The rearrangement joins TRBV1 to TRBJ1-3; TRBD1 matches 12 bases. Germline V gene data show CDR1 as NSQYPW and CDR2 as LRSPGD (reference sequence). J lost 2 bases, V lost 3 bases, and 2 bases had no gene match. The CDR3 is 16 residues long. Incomplete CDR3 DNA: TGCACCTGCAGTGCCGGGACAGGGGGCGCTGGAAATACGCTCTAT. Encoded protein: CTCSAGTGGAGNTLY. The whole CDR3 protein reads CTCSAGTGGAGNTLYF. Full variable domain (remainder filled in from reference TRBV1 and TRBJ1-3): VTLLEQNPRWRLVPRGQAVNLRCILKNSQYPWMSWYQQDLQKQLQWLFTLRSPGDKEVKSLPGADYLATRVTDTELRLQVANMSQGRTLYCTCSAGTGGAGNTLYFGEGSRLIVV.

Within the sample, this clone is medium-sized. Gene names are the mouse ones. The CDR3 end is not reached by the read, which stops 1 residue before it; the germline J gene fills it in. The chain uses TRBV26 and TRBJ2-4; the match to TRBD2 covers 14 bases. Germline-derived CDR1 and CDR2 are KGHPV and FQNQEV (reference sequence). Losses at the gene ends were 2 bases for V and 7 bases for J; bases not matched to a gene: 2. The CDR3 is made up of 15 amino acids. The CDR3 reads CASSLGTGGADTLYF. The covered CDR3 bases are TGTGCCAGCAGTCTGGGGACTGGGGGGGCGGACACCTTGTAC.